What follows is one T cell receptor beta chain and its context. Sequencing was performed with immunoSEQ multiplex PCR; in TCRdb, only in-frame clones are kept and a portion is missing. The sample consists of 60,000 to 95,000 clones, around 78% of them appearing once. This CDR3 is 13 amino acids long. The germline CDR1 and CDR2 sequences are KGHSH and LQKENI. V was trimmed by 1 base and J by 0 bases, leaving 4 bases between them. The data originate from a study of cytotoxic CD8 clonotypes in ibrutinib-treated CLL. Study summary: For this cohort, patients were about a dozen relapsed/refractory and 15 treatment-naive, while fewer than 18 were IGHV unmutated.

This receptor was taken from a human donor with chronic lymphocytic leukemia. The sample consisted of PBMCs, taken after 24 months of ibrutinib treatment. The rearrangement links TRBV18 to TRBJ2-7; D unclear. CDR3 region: CASSPLVSYEQYF. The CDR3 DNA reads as TGTGCCAGCTCACCACTGGTCTCCTACGAGCAGTACTTC.